Listed below are T cell receptor beta chains from one sample, sequenced in a study of T cells in Graves' hyperthyroidism and ophthalmopathy. TCRdb re-called the multiplex PCR reads with MiXCR, one entry per CDR3 protein. Among approximately 740,000 distinct CDR3 sequences listed, 14% were seen once. Sequenced material: blood. These receptors originate from a woman younger than 30 with Graves' hyperthyroidism. The CDR3 runs from the conserved cysteine through the conserved F or W. Each record gives: clone size, D gene, V gene, J gene, CDR3 protein, CDR3 DNA. A D gene is named only where the DNA matches it firmly. For some rows the clone size is stated as once, few or many, or as a class when expanded; others skip it.

abundance: many
d_gene: NA
v_gene: TRBV2
j_gene: TRBJ2-1
CDR3aa: CASSEGVDGNEQFF
CDR3nt: TGTGCCAGCAGTGAGGGGGTAGACGGGAATGAGCAGTTCTTC

abundance: many
d_gene: NA
v_gene: TRBV24-1
j_gene: TRBJ2-7
CDR3aa: CATSDPRQSTYEQYF
CDR3nt: TGTGCCACCAGTGACCCCCGACAGTCAACCTACGAGCAGTACTTC

abundance: many
d_gene: NA
v_gene: TRBV20-1
j_gene: TRBJ1-5
CDR3aa: CSARGYGNQPQHF
CDR3nt: TGCAGTGCTAGGGGTTATGGCAATCAGCCCCAGCATTTT

abundance: few
d_gene: TRBD2
v_gene: TRBV29-1
j_gene: TRBJ2-3
CDR3aa: CSVDGIAGGPGTDTQYF
CDR3nt: TGCAGCGTTGACGGGATAGCGGGAGGGCCGGGCACAGATACGCAGTATTTT

abundance: NA
d_gene: TRBD2
v_gene: TRBV6-5
j_gene: TRBJ2-7
CDR3aa: CASSYSRIAGGHEQYF
CDR3nt: TGTGCCAGCAGTTACAGCAGGATAGCGGGAGGTCACGAGCAGTACTTC

abundance: few
d_gene: NA
v_gene: TRBV27
j_gene: TRBJ1-6
CDR3aa: CASTPGIHNSPLHF
CDR3nt: TGTGCCAGCACTCCAGGAATCCACAATTCACCCCTCCACTTT

abundance: NA
d_gene: NA
v_gene: TRBV19
j_gene: TRBJ1-5
CDR3aa: CASSIDSNYQPQHF
CDR3nt: TGTGCCAGTAGTATCGACAGCAACTATCAGCCCCAGCATTTT

abundance: few
d_gene: NA
v_gene: TRBV5-1
j_gene: TRBJ2-3
CDR3aa: CASRKGPDTQYF
CDR3nt: TGCGCCAGCAGAAAGGGGCCAGATACGCAGTATTTT

abundance: few
d_gene: NA
v_gene: TRBV27
j_gene: TRBJ2-7
CDR3aa: CASSLNIAASYEQYF
CDR3nt: TGTGCCAGCAGTTTGAACATCGCGGCATCCTACGAGCAGTACTTC

abundance: many
d_gene: TRBD1
v_gene: TRBV28
j_gene: TRBJ1-1
CDR3aa: CASSPGRYRGPATEAFF
CDR3nt: TGTGCCAGCAGTCCGGGGAGATACAGGGGGCCGGCCACTGAAGCTTTCTTT

abundance: NA
d_gene: TRBD1
v_gene: TRBV6-1
j_gene: TRBJ2-3
CDR3aa: CASSDATGADTQYF
CDR3nt: TGTGCCAGCAGTGATGCGACAGGGGCCGATACGCAGTATTTT

abundance: NA
d_gene: NA
v_gene: TRBV7-3
j_gene: TRBJ2-3
CDR3aa: CASSLSWGRTDTQYF
CDR3nt: TGTGCCAGCAGCTTGAGCTGGGGGCGCACAGATACGCAGTATTTT